This TCR beta chain was observed in a study of cytomegalovirus exposure and HLA in healthy donors. General study findings and limits: TCR sequences were mostly rare, though some public TCRs occurred in many donors. In the analysis, some V segments, TRBV6-2 and TRBV6-3 included, were excluded as indistinguishable. What was likely a sequencing artifact was a cluster of highly shared sequence variants. TCR beta V segments were, for the most part, productive about 87% or about 30% of the time in an earlier analysis.

Germline CDR1 is LNHDA and CDR2 is SQIVND (reference sequence). Trimming at V came to 3 bases and at J to 6 bases, leaving 2 bases not matched to a gene. The CDR3 loop spans 14 amino acids. As for this clone: The antigen is not known.

The study ran its PCR with 60 Vbeta and 13 Jbeta primers. The table came from immunoSEQ multiplex PCR; TCRdb's copy has only in-frame clones and leaves some out. The data show approximately 170,000 clones, roughly 76% seen once. The sequence came from a male donor in good health and CMV-seronegative. The rearrangement links TRBV19 to TRBJ1-6; TRBD1 agrees at 7 bases. The sample taken for sequencing was PBMCs. CDR3 sequence (DNA): TGTGCCAGTAGTATCGGGACAGTTAATTCACCCCTCCACTTT. It encodes CASSIGTVNSPLHF.